The rows below give T cell receptor beta chains drawn from one sample of a study of CXCR3-negative and CXCR3-positive naive CD8 T cells. TCRdb reprocessed the 5' RACE reads and stores each CDR3 protein as one record, lacking DNA. Found here are 65,000 to 90,000 distinct CDR3 sequences; the top ten clones hold roughly 0.59%. The sample comprised naive CXCR3+ CD8+ T cells from blood. These TCRs come from a human donor in good health. Some clones in this sample may be carry-over from other donors' samples. CDR3s include the opening cysteine and the closing phenylalanine or tryptophan.

V gene	J gene	CDR3 protein
TRBV7-9	TRBJ1-2	CASAGGIDNYGYTF
TRBV7-6	TRBJ2-7	CASSPTGGPYEQYF
TRBV9	TRBJ2-1	CASSVELAGDEQFF
TRBV11-2	TRBJ2-3	CASSLDISLTDTQYF
TRBV5-1	TRBJ1-1	CASSLEGPNTEAFF
TRBV11-2	TRBJ2-1	CASSPGTAYNEQFF
TRBV28	TRBJ2-7	CASSLEGVAGAYEQYF
TRBV20-1	TRBJ1-2	CSARDRDRGQYGYTF
TRBV24-1	TRBJ2-1	CATSAGVNLFEQFF
TRBV9	TRBJ1-6	CASSTRDRRNSPLHF
TRBV24-1	TRBJ2-7	CATRDRQSSYEQYF
TRBV28	TRBJ1-5	CASIDSTNQPQHF
TRBV6-2/TRBV6-3	TRBJ2-3	CASSTVADTQYF
TRBV20-1	TRBJ1-1	CSASGTVNTEAFF
TRBV28	TRBJ1-5	CASTPGQSNQPQHF
TRBV4-2	TRBJ2-3	CASSQEASGVTDTQYF
TRBV29-1	TRBJ2-1	CSVETGQYNEQFF
TRBV2	TRBJ2-2	CASTRGRGAVTGELFF
TRBV3-1	TRBJ2-7	CASSQGPLGGYEQYF
TRBV19	TRBJ2-4	CASSIAAGRSYQNIQYF
TRBV21-1	TRBJ1-2	CASSYGQGDNYGYTF
TRBV5-1	TRBJ2-7	CASSLDFGTGDYEQYF